The 3 T cell receptor beta chains below all came from one sample that was sequenced in a study of OX40 agonist ivuxolimab in advanced cancers. Libraries were prepared by immunoSEQ multiplex PCR; TCRdb keeps only in-frame clonotypes and omits some of them. The table has 52,000 or so clones, 80% to 85% seen once; the top ten hold less than 0.85%. The specimen comprised CD4+ or CD8+ T cells sorted from blood, sampled in a trial of the OX40 agonist ivuxolimab. These receptor sequences come from an adult with an advanced solid tumor such as melanoma, head and neck, liver or kidney cancer.

The V call is TRBV19, the J call TRBJ1-2, with D tentatively TRBD1 (5 bases). Germline V gene lookup returns CDR1 LNHDA and CDR2 SQIVND (reference sequence). The CDR3 is 18 residues long. The ends were cut back, 2 bases at V and 3 bases at J, with 22 bases in the middle. The CDR3 here is CASSIYKNRSPPYYGYTF. CDR3 nucleotides: TGTGCCAGTAGTATATATAAGAACAGGAGCCCTCCCTACTATGGCTACACCTTC.

The rearrangement links TRBV5-4 to TRBJ2-2; TRBD2 agrees at 8 bases. The CDR3 spans 16 residues. From germline, CDR1 is SGHNT and CDR2 YYREEE (reference sequence). With V trimmed by 4 bases and J by 4 bases, 9 bases remained unmatched. The CDR3 DNA sequence: TGTGCCAGCAGCCGGGGGGGAACCGGTAGCACCGGGGAGCTGTTTTTT. Translating it yields CASSRGGTGSTGELFF.

The V and J genes are TRBV11-1 and TRBJ2-5; TRBD2 aligns across 12 bases. This CDR3 comprises 15 residues. Looked up from germline, CDR1 is SGHAT and CDR2 is FQDESV (reference sequence). Losses at the gene ends were 4 bases for V and 5 bases for J; bases not matched to a gene: 5. The DNA of the CDR3 is TGTGCCAGCAGCTCGTGGACTAGCGGGGCTGAGACCCAGTACTTC. Amino acid sequence: CASSSWTSGAETQYF.